Presented here are 14 T cell receptor beta chains from one specimen sequenced in a study of T cell changes during pregnancy in multiple sclerosis (dated by TCRdb to between 2018 and 2020). The library was built by means of the immunoSEQ multiplex PCR assay. The table was pulled from immuneACCESS by TCRdb, which kept in-frame rearrangements only. Such tables lose some clones; where checked, under half of the loss comes from unresolved V genes, and the rest has no known cause. The sample includes around 67,000 clones, with roughly 90% observed a single time. The top ten clones comprise 8% to 10% of the sample. The specimen was peripheral blood, collected after pregnancy. All receptors come from a female donor in good health, enrolled as a control in a pregnancy study.

The chain carries TRBV5-6 and TRBJ2-7; D might be TRBD2 (5 bases). From germline, CDR1 is SGHDT and CDR2 YYEEEE. The CDR3 loop spans 12 amino acids. V gave up 5 bases and J gave up 8 bases, with 14 bases separating them. CDR3 residues: CASRGSRGKQYF. The CDR3 DNA is TGTGCCAGCAGGGGTAGCAGAGGGAAGCAGTACTTC.

V usage is TRBV27 and J usage is TRBJ1-5; D gene uncertain. Germline V gives CDR1 MNHEY, CDR2 SMNVEV (reference sequence). The CDR3 is 15 amino acids. V gave up 5 bases and J gave up 0 bases, with 11 bases separating them. The CDR3 protein is CASSPGLYSNQPQHF. The CDR3 DNA reads TGTGCCAGCAGTCCCGGACTCTATAGCAATCAGCCCCAGCATTTT.

The V and J genes are TRBV5-6 and TRBJ1-2, with D hard to call. The CDR3 extends over 13 amino acids. Germline V gene sequence: CDR1 SGHDT, CDR2 YYEEEE. Trimming removed 2 bases at V and 2 bases at J, with 7 bases between. CDR3 bases: TGTGCCAGCAGCTTAAGCCTAAACTATGGCTACACCTTC. It encodes CASSLSLNYGYTF.

The rearrangement joins TRBV5-4 to TRBJ2-7, with 7 positions matching TRBD2. CDR3 length equals 13 residues. Trimming took 2 bases from V and 5 from J; bases not matched to a gene: 4. The V gene's germline CDR1 is SGHNT and CDR2 YYREEE (reference sequence). The CDR3 DNA reads as TGTGCCAGCAGCTTTACCGGGAGGCACGAGCAGTACTTC. Protein: CASSFTGRHEQYF.

CDR3 in amino acids: CAISGLAGGPDTQYF. In DNA, the CDR3 is TGTGCCATCAGTGGCCTAGCGGGAGGGCCAGATACGCAGTATTTT. This sequence joins TRBV10-3 and TRBJ2-3; 12 positions agree with TRBD2. The CDR3 spans 15 residues. The V gene's germline CDR1 is ENHRY and CDR2 SYGVKD. The trim removed 4 bases at V and 4 bases at J, leaving 3 bases unmatched.

V and J are TRBV30 and TRBJ2-7; 10 bases agree with TRBD1. The J segment lost 5 bases and the V segment lost 4 bases, leaving 8 bases of the junction unmatched. The CDR3 consists of 14 residues. Germline-derived CDR1 and CDR2 are GTSNPN and SVGIG (reference sequence). CDR3 in amino acids: CAWKKRDRGHEQYF. The CDR3 region has the DNA TGTGCCTGGAAGAAACGGGACAGGGGACACGAGCAGTACTTC.

V is TRBV6-5 and J is TRBJ2-1; 10 bases are shared with TRBD2. After removal of 4 bases from V and 6 bases from J, the junction contained 9 bases not matched to a gene. The CDR3 is 16 amino acids. CDR1 is MNHEY and CDR2 is SVGAGI in the germline V gene. CDR3 amino acids: CASSSFLAGAPNEQFF. CDR3 nucleotide sequence: TGTGCCAGCAGTTCCTTCCTAGCGGGGGCGCCCAATGAGCAGTTCTTC.

This rearrangement joins TRBV25-1 to TRBJ1-2, with unresolved D. Germline-derived CDR1 and CDR2 are MGHDK and SYGVNS. This CDR3 has 15 residues. Trimming took 8 bases from V and 4 from J, leaving 20 bases between them. This CDR3 reads CASDGREKGLYGYTF. The CDR3 nucleotides read TGTGCCAGCGACGGGAGGGAGAAAGGGCTCTATGGCTACACCTTC.

This chain joins TRBV11-3 and TRBJ2-7, with unresolved D. Trimming shortened V by 3 bases and J by 1 base, and 7 bases separated the two germline ends. CDR1 SGHNT and CDR2 YENEEA come from the germline V gene. The CDR3 spans 13 residues. The CDR3 DNA sequence: TGTGCCAGCAGCTTTCCCCCGTCCTACGAGCAGTACTTC. Translating it yields CASSFPPSYEQYF.

This clone came up once. The chain is built from TRBV7-2 and TRBJ2-1; 11 bases align to TRBD2. Germline V gives CDR1 SGHTA, CDR2 FQGNSA. The ends lost 7 bases at V and 7 bases at J; junction bases unmatched: 9. CDR3 length equals 15 residues. The chain's CDR3 is CASTQLAGVSNEQFF. In DNA, the CDR3 is TGTGCCAGCACCCAACTAGCGGGAGTAAGTAATGAGCAGTTCTTC. The full variable domain, with the rest looked up from reference TRBV7-2 and TRBJ2-1, is GAGVSQSPSNKVTEKGKDVELRCDPISGHTALYWYRQSLGQGLEFLIYFQGNSAPDKSGLPSDRFSAERTGGSVSTLTIQRTQQEDSAVYLCASTQLAGVSNEQFFGPGTRLTVL.

This clone was recorded once. This chain connects TRBV30 to TRBJ2-4, with 8 nucleotides matching TRBD2. The J segment lost 3 bases and the V segment lost 4 bases, leaving 11 bases of the junction unmatched. The CDR3 is made up of 16 amino acids. Germline V CDR1 and CDR2: GTSNPN, SVGIG (reference sequence). In nucleotides, the CDR3 is TGTGCCTGGATCCCGGGGGGGCAGAAAATCAAAAACATTCAGTACTTC. The encoded protein is CAWIPGGQKIKNIQYF.

V usage is TRBV27 and J usage is TRBJ1-5, with 9 positions matching TRBD1. CDR3 length: 14 amino acids. Germline V gene sequence: CDR1 MNHEY, CDR2 SMNVEV (reference sequence). The J segment lost 5 bases and the V segment lost 5 bases, leaving 4 bases of the junction unmatched. CDR3: CASSPWTGDQPQHF. For the CDR3, the DNA is TGTGCCAGCAGTCCATGGACAGGGGATCAGCCCCAGCATTTT.

The chain recombines TRBV5-1 with TRBJ2-7; 7 bases map to TRBD2. Germline lookup yields CDR1 SGHRS and CDR2 YFSETQ. Trimming cost V 4 bases and J 3 bases; bases outside gene matches: 7. The CDR3 is made up of 14 amino acids. The CDR3 region has the DNA TGCGCCAGCAGCCCCCAGCGGGATTACTACGAGCAGTACTTC. Translating gives CASSPQRDYYEQYF.

The V gene is TRBV9, the J gene TRBJ2-5; a weak D match, TRBD2 (7 bases). Trimming stripped 0 bases from V and 5 bases from J, with 17 bases between. Germline CDR1 reads SGDLS; CDR2 reads YYNGEE. There are 16 residues in the CDR3. The CDR3 DNA follows: TGTGCCAGCAGCGTAGACGCGGGGGCCCGTGGGGAGACCCAGTACTTC. Translation: CASSVDAGARGETQYF. Full variable domain (missing parts from reference TRBV9 and TRBJ2-5): DSGVTQTPKHLITATGQRVTLRCSPRSGDLSVYWYQQSLDQGLQFLIQYYNGEERAKGNILERFSAQQFPDLHSELNLSSLELGDSALYFCASSVDAGARGETQYFGPGTRLLVL.